This T cell receptor (beta chain) is drawn from a study of T cells in localized non-small cell lung cancer. Study findings and constraints: Adjacent lung tissue had a median roughly 62 of the top 100 clones found in the tumor. Tumor samples were not multi-region, leaving intratumor heterogeneity unexcluded. Uninvolved neighboring lung showed the greatest T cell clonality, exceeding tumor. Elevated circulating T cell density in blood was associated with longer overall survival.

Method: immunoSEQ multiplex PCR; TCRdb's copy keeps in-frame clones and lacks some. The sample lists about 130,000 clones; roughly 90% were seen once. With V trimmed by 8 bases and J by 9 bases, 24 bases remained unmatched. Germline-derived CDR1 and CDR2 are MDHEN and SYDVKM. The CDR3 length is 18 residues. Remarks on this clone: The antigen remains undetermined.

The sample here was peripheral blood, taken before any cancer treatment. The receptor comes from a female donor over 55 with stage I lung adenocarcinoma. The chain is built from TRBV28 and TRBJ2-1; 8 bases map to TRBD1. The CDR3 bases are TGTGCCAGCCTGGTTGCTTCCCGTCTGGGGCAGGGGGCTGGTGAGCAGTTCTTC. It is translated as CASLVASRLGQGAGEQFF.